This entry concerns a single T cell receptor beta chain. Its antigen is not identified. Extraction and reverse transcription of RNA yielded cDNA as the sequencing template. The repertoire was sequenced with immunoSEQ multiplex PCR; TCRdb's copy has only in-frame clones and lacks some. The table shows 150,000 to 200,000 clones, with roughly 53% occurring only once. This entry is derived from a study of CD8+ T cells in alopecia areata. Looking at the study overall: A regimen of oral tofacitinib, 5 to 10 mg twice daily, was given to treated patients. For treated patients, severity scores reflected the percentage of scalp area affected.

General observations from the study: Among the top 100, expanded CD8+ clones, as well as scalp clonality, were significantly decreased by tofacitinib.

CDR1 is MNHEY and CDR2 is SMNVEV in the germline V gene (reference sequence). This CDR3 spans 13 amino acids. V lost 5 bases to trimming and J lost 5 bases, with 12 bases between them. Indicated treatment: oral pan-JAK inhibitor, 5-10 mg twice daily. The receptor was derived from a human donor with alopecia areata. Source: CD8+ T cells sorted from blood, taken at week 24, from a patient treated with tofacitinib. V usage is TRBV27 and J usage is TRBJ1-2; maybe TRBD1 (6 bases). CDR3 region: CASSPRTEYGYTF. CDR3 nucleotides: TGTGCCAGCAGTCCGCGGACAGAGTATGGCTACACCTTC.